The T cell receptor beta chain described here comes from a study of cytomegalovirus exposure and HLA in healthy donors (TCRdb year 2017). The study in broad terms: An earlier analysis of approximately 640 of the donors reported about 250 Gb of sequence data and about 100 million unique TCR beta sequences from some 180 million T cells. Roughly 320 gigabases of sequencing data and around 88 million unique TCR sequences made up an early release that covered nearly 650 HLA-typed donors. The genetic ancestry cluster associated with self-reported Caucasian donors included 81% of the approximately 400 genotyped donors. The study aimed to test whether signatures of past pathogen exposure could be identified by cataloging public T cell receptors. The study used immunosequencing to profile the T cell repertoires of more than 650 subjects and linked those repertoires to cytomegalovirus serostatus. Besides the first cohort of about 730 subjects, a separate validation cohort made up of 120 or so different subjects was used. The study combined high-throughput TCR immunosequencing, statistical association of individual TCRs with disease status, and machine learning to predict cytomegalovirus infection status. A later analysis re-examined previously published TCR beta repertoires from several hundred donors and added high-resolution HLA genotyping to investigate patterns of TCR occurrence. In the later analysis, no new phenotypic data were used to find candidate immune exposures; instead, reliance was placed on TCR beta sequences and their occurrence across donors. An earlier analysis of 500 to 650 of the donors applied high-throughput TCR beta sequencing to assess whether each TCR beta V gene segment acted as functional or pseudogenic. Donor age, sex, ethnicity and CMV serostatus were compiled alongside the repertoire data. A later genetic analysis took genome-wide SNP genotypes for about three fifths of the roughly 700 donors and used that subset as a discovery cohort. Every discovery cohort repertoire had been produced on one sequencing platform. HLA typing included class I and class II loci at four-digit resolution. Typing coverage varied by locus: roughly 629-640 donors for A, B, C, DRB1 and DQB1; roughly 500 for DQA1; approximately 610 for DPA1; around 450 for DPB1. Because of strong linkage in the cohort, roughly five DR-DQ haplotypes were treated as single units for association and clustering. Across about 380 genotyped donors of the cohort, an average of about 200,000 unique TCR beta nucleotide sequences per donor were sequenced, and roughly 18% of those sequences were non-productive.

From the cysteine up to the phenylalanine, the CDR3 has a length of 17 residues. Solely the CDR3 DNA is kept, with 51 bases framed from the first base. The germline V gene encodes CDR1 SGHTA and CDR2 FQGNSA. Germline trimming amounts to 1 base on V and 2 bases on J, with 10 as the count of junction bases outside the gene matches. The research as a whole found: When HLA alleles, especially DR and DQ, strongly co-occurred, attributing TCR associations to individual alleles was difficult. Most CMV-associated TCR beta chains appeared to be HLA-restricted in a later analysis, and the HLA associations seemed to be driven largely by CMV exposure. The authors suggested that the approach could potentially be generalized to other disease states and immunological phenotypes. Because some donors lacked HLA typing at each locus, the association tests relied only on the typed subset. Linkage disequilibrium might explain the correlated functional status among segregating V segments, but an unknown experimental factor could not be ruled out. A later analysis associated about 17,000 TCR beta sequences with specific HLA alleles at a false discovery rate of 0.05. A later analysis reported that several top co-occurrence clusters appeared linked to parvovirus B19, influenza, CMV and Epstein-Barr virus. A group of highly shared sequence variants was considered likely to be a technical artifact of the sequencing pipeline. This cohort had only TCR beta chains sequenced, and the lack of alpha or paired-chain data limited which features could be detected. A later analysis found that TCR association rates varied across HLA loci, with DRB1 alleles showing the most associated TCRs and HLA-C alleles the fewest. V-gene and J-gene trimming of TCR beta chains was associated with a missense DCLRE1C variant in a later genetic analysis, and the association was replicated in an independent cohort. In a later genetic analysis, fewer N-insertions in productive TCRs were reported among donors in an Asian-associated ancestry cluster than the roughly 670-donor mean. Most TCR sequences were observed very rarely across donors, whereas some public TCRs were present in many individuals. The 87-base-pair reads could not distinguish some IMGT-functional V segments, including TRBV6-2 and TRBV6-3, so those segments were excluded. A further reported finding was that TCR beta sequences accurately predicted the HLA-A and HLA-B alleles for most subjects in the first cohort. Sequencing depth was assumed to be roughly uniform across donors in the presence/absence analyses, though that assumption may not hold. The classifier was reported to diagnose cytomegalovirus status with high specificity and sensitivity in both the original cohort and the validation cohort. Broadly in line with IMGT annotations, most TCR beta V segments showed up in productive rearrangements about 87% or about 30% of the time in an earlier analysis of approximately 600 of the donors. In vitro tests confirmed that a few of the cytomegalovirus-associated TCR beta chains recognize cytomegalovirus antigens. In a later analysis, HLA-associated TCR beta chains were found to be more clonally expanded and to have lower generation probabilities than equally common non-associated chains. The only immune exposure information available for the cohort was CMV serostatus. The study listed around 160 TCR beta chains as associated with cytomegalovirus. Over 15 rarely observed V segments, including chromosome 9 orphons, were excluded from the earlier analysis of a few hundred of the donors because counts were too low.

To prepare the library, the immunoSEQ multiplex PCR assay was applied. For the multiplex PCR, a mixture combining 60 forward primers for TCR Vbeta segments and 13 reverse primers for TCR Jbeta segments was used. Amplification of the CDR3 region of rearranged TCR beta genes was performed with a multiplex PCR assay on genomic DNA. Amplified TCR beta libraries were sequenced as 87-base-pair reads on the Illumina HiSeq System. As for the authors' bioinformatics: In a later analysis, around 80 million unique TCR beta chains were counted across the roughly 610 repertoires, and some 10 million of these chains were shared by at least two donors. Raw reads were error-corrected and collapsed into unique sequences by a nearest-neighbor algorithm in which closely related sequences were merged to remove PCR and sequencing errors. CDR3 sequences were aligned to IMGT reference sequences to assign V, D and J gene segments. For a sequence to be retained, at least a six-nucleotide match to both a V gene segment and a J gene segment was required. Rearrangements were classified as productive when the CDR3 lacked stop codons and remained in frame with V and J, and all other rearrangements were classified as non-productive. CDR3 was defined by IMGT convention, running from the second conserved V-encoded cysteine to the conserved J-encoded phenylalanine. The earlier analysis of about 530 of the donors excluded any sequence lacking an unambiguous match to a single V gene segment. In an earlier analysis of 587 of the donors, V segments were called functional above 56.7% productive rearrangements and were called segregating when the between-donor standard deviation exceeded 5%. A statistical classification framework was developed to diagnose cytomegalovirus status using the catalog of TCR beta chain sequences. A later analysis assigned V and J genes by comparing TCR nucleotide sequences with IMGT/GENE-DB human TR gene sequences. Using the TCRdist pipeline, a later analysis assigned CDR3 sequences along with most-parsimonious VDJ recombination scenarios. In a later analysis, every TCR beta chain was defined by the combination of its CDR3 amino acid sequence and its V-gene family, and reads without a unique V-gene family were dropped. In a later analysis, approximately 640 highly shared, low-generation-probability nucleotide sequences were removed to address suspected cross-contamination and a sequencing artifact. In a later analysis, a clonal expansion index was calculated for each public chain from normalized within-repertoire ranks of inferred template counts. Generation probabilities in a later analysis came from a VDJ recombination model fitted to out-of-frame rearrangements, and those results were checked against IGoR. A later analysis scored TCR-TCR, TCR-HLA and TCR-CMV co-occurrence with hypergeometric tests, applying a repertoire-size bias correction to TCR pairs. False discovery rates were estimated in a later analysis by permuting HLA or CMV assignments 20 times. In a later analysis, co-occurring TCRs were grouped with DBSCAN, and TCRdist sequence similarity was added when clustering was performed within HLA-allele-positive subsets. Repertoires with fewer than 30,000 or more than 120,000 public chains were left out of co-occurrence clustering, as were about five repertoires with anomalous nucleotide sharing. The source is immuneACCESS, and TCRdb retained only in-frame sequences with V and J called. Part of the clones is not carried over; for the studies checked, unresolved V genes explain less than half of this, and the remainder is unexplained. Clone size and the V and J calls come from that table; the DNA yielded D and trimming. Across this sample there are around 140,000 clones, with approximately 70% seen only once. The ten largest clones capture 1.5% to 2% of the sample.

In total, fewer than 750 healthy bone marrow donors made up the cohort. At the time of sampling, every cohort member was nominally healthy, though immune exposures that went unrecorded were likely present. The donor tested CMV seronegative, placing the donor among the 350 or so seronegative members of the cohort. Every donor gave a peripheral blood sample, and the peripheral blood mononuclear cells from that sample were used for TCR beta sequencing. Genomic DNA extraction from the blood cell samples was performed with the Qiagen DNeasy Blood Extraction Kit. Worth noting for this clone: Its antigen is still unknown. No clone much larger than this one lies a single base away; base qualities are absent.

The V and J genes are TRBV7-2 and TRBJ2-7; 8 bases in between match TRBD1. Sequenced material: PBMCs. The TCR comes from a woman aged 18-29 years in good health and CMV-seronegative. This receptor has the CDR3 CASSLGGRGRSAYEQYF. The nucleotide sequence reads TGTGCCAGCAGCTTAGGGGGCAGGGGGCGTTCGGCCTACGAGCAGTACTTC.